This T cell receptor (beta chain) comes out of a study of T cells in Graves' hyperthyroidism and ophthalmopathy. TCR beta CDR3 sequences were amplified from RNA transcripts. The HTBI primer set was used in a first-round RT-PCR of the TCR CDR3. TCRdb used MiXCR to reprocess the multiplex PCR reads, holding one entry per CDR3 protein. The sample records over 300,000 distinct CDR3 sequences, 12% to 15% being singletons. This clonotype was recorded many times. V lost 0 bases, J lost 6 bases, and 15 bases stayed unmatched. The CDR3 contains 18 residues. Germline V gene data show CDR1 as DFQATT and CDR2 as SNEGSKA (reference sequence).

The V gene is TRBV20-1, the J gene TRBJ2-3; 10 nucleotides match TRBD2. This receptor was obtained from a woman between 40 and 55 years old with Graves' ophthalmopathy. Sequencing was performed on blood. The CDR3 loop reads CSARDPRWSSGGADTQYF. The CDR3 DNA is TGCAGTGCTAGAGATCCGCGGTGGTCCAGCGGGGGGGCGGATACGCAGTATTTT.